The source of this TCR beta chain is a study of T cells in women clearing cervical HPV infection. Across the whole study: Cases were women with histologically confirmed HPV16-related CIN3 or worse, including a couple of invasive cancers. Study results and limitations: CIN3+ cases had significantly higher TCR repertoire richness than controls, but evenness did not differ.

The repertoire was sequenced with immunoSEQ multiplex PCR; TCRdb's copy has only in-frame clones and lacks some. Reported are roughly 40,000 clones; the ten largest clones contain approximately 6.3%. Remarks on this clone: Its antigen is unidentified. Sequencing ends 3 residues short of the CDR3 end; the germline J gene provides the rest.

HPV was found by MY09/MY11 PCR and dot-blot genotyping. Looked up from germline, CDR1 is KGHSH and CDR2 is LQKENI. The CDR3 is 14 residues long. V lost 3 bases and J 5 bases, leaving 11 bases between the germline ends. The sequence was obtained from a woman aged 18-70 years with a cervical HPV16 infection that either progressed to CIN3+ or cleared (not recorded which). Sequencing input: blood buffy coat. V and J are TRBV18 and TRBJ1-5; TRBD1 might be the D (6 bases). The CDR3: CASSPRGGDQPQHF. CDR3 DNA (partial): TGTGCCAGCTCACCGAGGGGGGGCGATCAGCCC.